These 26 T cell receptor beta chains share one sample of origin, sequenced in a study of blood T cell repertoires in COVID-19. Assay: immunoSEQ multiplex PCR; the TCRdb copy retains only in-frame clones and omits some. This sample has 95,000 to 150,000 clones, with around 88% found just once. Sequencing input: peripheral blood. These receptors all stem from a woman between 45 and 60 years old with active or convalescent COVID-19.

This chain links TRBV5-6 with TRBJ1-1, with 9 bases identical to TRBD1. Germline loops: CDR1 SGHDT, CDR2 YYEEEE. With V trimmed by 5 bases and J by 0 bases, 11 bases remained unmatched. The CDR3 spans 17 residues. The CDR3 region has the DNA TGTGCCAGCAGTTATTATCCGGGACAGGGAATGAACACTGAAGCTTTCTTT. Encoded protein: CASSYYPGQGMNTEAFF.

In its sample, this clone was seen a few times. The chain employs TRBV5-1 and TRBJ2-1, with TRBD2 matching 9 bases. V lost 4 bases to trimming and J lost 4 bases; unmatched junction nucleotides: 9. The CDR3 is 16 residues long. Germline V CDR1 and CDR2: SGHRS, YFSETQ. The CDR3 region has the DNA TGCGCCAGCAGCCCCGAAGCACTAGCGGGTTACAATGAGCAGTTCTTC. This sequence encodes CASSPEALAGYNEQFF.

The genes are TRBV7-2 and TRBJ2-2; tentatively, D is TRBD2 (6 bases). Between the trimmed V and J ends, which lost 4 bases and 7 bases, there was a span of 13 bases. Germline-derived CDR1 and CDR2 are SGHTA and FQGNSA. The CDR3 spans 14 residues. CDR3 protein: CASSSKWGVGELFF. The CDR3 DNA is TGTGCCAGCAGCTCGAAATGGGGGGTCGGGGAGCTGTTTTTT.

A word on this clone: Sequence at one end of the junction differs from germline and may be a read error. The chain's CDR3 is CVSSLGRKETQYF. The CDR3 nucleotides are TGTGTCAGCAGCTTGGGGAGGAAAGAGACCCAGTACTTC. V is TRBV5-8 and J is TRBJ2-5, with D tentatively TRBD2 (6 bases). The germline V gene encodes CDR1 SGHTS and CDR2 YDEGEE. The CDR3 is made up of 13 amino acids. The complete variable domain, with remaining parts taken from reference TRBV5-8 and TRBJ2-5, reads EAGVTQSPTHLIKTRGQQATLRCSPISGHTSVYWYQQALGLGLQFLLWYDEGEERNRGNFPPRFSGRQFPNYSSELNVNALELEDSALYLCVSSLGRKETQYFGPGTRLLVL.

The chain recombines TRBV7-2 with TRBJ1-2; the D gene is possibly TRBD1 (5 bases). Trimming pared 1 base from V and 8 bases from J, leaving 23 bases between. Germline V CDR1 and CDR2: SGHTA, FQGNSA. The CDR3 is made up of 17 amino acids. CDR3 in amino acids: CASSLEATDALGVGYTF. The CDR3 nucleotides are TGTGCCAGCAGCTTAGAGGCCACCGACGCCTTAGGGGTCGGCTACACCTTC.

V gene TRBV5-1 combines with J gene TRBJ2-1; D unresolved. This CDR3 contains 13 residues. V was shortened by 0 bases and J by 5 bases, with 6 bases between the two germline ends. Per the germline V gene, CDR1 is SGHRS and CDR2 is YFSETQ. The CDR3 region is CASSLVADNEQFF. In DNA, the CDR3 is TGCGCCAGCAGCTTGGTGGCGGACAATGAGCAGTTCTTC.

The chain recombines TRBV11-3 with TRBJ1-1; D is perhaps TRBD1 (6 bases). V was clipped by 5 bases and J by 8 bases, with 15 bases between them. The CDR3 extends over 13 amino acids. Germline lookup yields CDR1 SGHNT and CDR2 YENEEA. The CDR3 sequence: CASSEDYRVEAFF. The CDR3 region has the DNA TGTGCCAGCAGCGAAGATTACAGGGTCGAAGCTTTCTTT.

This chain joins TRBV4-1 and TRBJ1-5; tentative D call: TRBD1 (6 bases). This CDR3 comprises 15 residues. CDR1 and CDR2 (germline): MGHRA, YSYEKL. V lost 6 bases to trimming and J lost 5 bases, with 17 bases between them. In DNA form, the CDR3 reads TGCGCCAGCAGACCTACGGGACAAAGGGATCAGCCCCAGCATTTT. Its protein product is CASRPTGQRDQPQHF.

The DNA of the CDR3 is TGTGCCACCAGTGGACAGGGGGCCACCCCAGCCAACTATGGCTACACCTTC. Translation gives CATSGQGATPANYGYTF. This chain uses TRBV24-1 with TRBJ1-2; 10 positions match TRBD1. The J segment lost 2 bases and the V segment lost 5 bases, leaving 10 bases of the junction unmatched. The V gene's germline CDR1 is KGHDR and CDR2 SFDVKD. This CDR3 has 17 residues.

There are a few counts of this clone. The gene calls are TRBV4-1 and TRBJ1-6; 8 nucleotides agree with TRBD1. The CDR3 runs 15 residues. Germline V gene lookup returns CDR1 MGHRA and CDR2 YSYEKL. Losses at the gene ends were 2 bases for V and 11 bases for J; bases not matched to a gene: 8. This CDR3 reads CASSQMDRDLTPLHF. The CDR3 DNA reads TGCGCCAGCAGCCAAATGGACAGGGATTTGACACCCCTCCACTTT.

The rearrangement links TRBV7-3 to TRBJ2-1; TRBD2 is a possible D gene (5 bases). This CDR3 region has 13 residues. Trimming stripped 8 bases from V and 2 bases from J, with 10 bases between. CDR1 is SGHTA and CDR2 is FQGTGA in the germline V gene. The DNA for the CDR3 is TGTGCCAGCGGGAGTGGGCCCTACAATGAGCAGTTCTTC. Translated, it gives CASGSGPYNEQFF.

This clone was seen only once. The V gene is TRBV21-1, the J gene TRBJ2-3; the table calls TRBD2, which could not be checked here. TRBV21-1 is a recognized pseudogene. The CDR3 loop spans 21 amino acids. DNA for the CDR3: TGTGCCAGCAGCAAAAGCGCCCGGGACACGGGACTAGCGGGACCCCCAGGTACGCAGTATTTT. This gives the protein CASSKSARDTGLAGPPGTQYF.

This clone was counted once. This sequence joins TRBV9 and TRBJ2-1; 8 bases align to TRBD2. The CDR3 is 16 residues long. Germline CDR1 reads SGDLS; CDR2 reads YYNGEE. V dropped 2 bases and J dropped 9; count of bases not matched to a gene: 13. DNA of the CDR3: TGTGCCAGCAGCGTTCTGGGACTAGGTAATCAGGGTGAGCAGTTCTTC. As protein: CASSVLGLGNQGEQFF.

The J gene is TRBJ1-3, the V gene TRBV19; unclear D gene. The CDR3 spans 15 residues. Germline-derived CDR1 and CDR2 are LNHDA and SQIVND (reference sequence). Trimming shortened V by 9 bases and J by 1 base, and 16 bases separated the two germline ends. CDR3 nucleotides: TGTGCCAGCACCGCACTAGTTGGGTCTGGAAACACCATATATTTT. It translates to CASTALVGSGNTIYF.

V is TRBV7-2 and J is TRBJ2-1, with TRBD2 matching 8 bases. This CDR3 has 15 residues. Losses at the gene ends were 5 bases for V and 3 bases for J; bases not matched to a gene: 6. CDR1 and CDR2 (germline): SGHTA, FQGNSA. In DNA, the CDR3 is TGTGCCAGCAGCGTATCTAGCGGGTTCTACAATGAGCAGTTCTTC. Residues: CASSVSSGFYNEQFF.

This clone was seen only once. The chain is built from TRBV7-2 and TRBJ1-1; 8 bases map to TRBD1. The CDR3 spans 15 residues. V trimming: 5 bases; J trimming: 4 bases; junction bases outside the gene matches: 9. Germline CDR1 SGHTA, CDR2 FQGNSA. CDR3 protein: CASSTTGGRGTEAFF. The CDR3 DNA is TGTGCCAGCAGCACTACAGGGGGGAGAGGCACTGAAGCTTTCTTT.

In nucleotides, the CDR3 is TGCGCCAGCAGGGAGGAAAGTCAGGTTGTCAACTATGGCTACACCTTC. Translation gives CASREESQVVNYGYTF. The chain carries TRBV10-1 and TRBJ1-2; D is uncertain. Germline assignment: CDR1 WNHNN and CDR2 SYGVQD (reference sequence). The CDR3 runs to 16 residues. Deletions cut 6 bases from V and 2 bases from J, with 19 bases between.

The rearrangement joins TRBV7-8 to TRBJ1-1, with D possibly matching TRBD1 (5 bases). V dropped 5 bases and J dropped 0 bases, with 7 bases sitting between them. This CDR3 comprises 13 residues. Germline assignment: CDR1 SGHVS and CDR2 FQNEAQ. CDR3 nucleotides: TGTGCCAGCAGCGGGGGGATGAACACTGAAGCTTTCTTT. Translation gives CASSGGMNTEAFF. Full variable domain (missing parts from reference TRBV7-8 and TRBJ1-1): GAGVSQSPRYKVAKRGQDVALRCDPISGHVSLFWYQQALGQGPEFLTYFQNEAQLDKSGLPSDRFFAERPEGSVSTLKIQRTQQEDSAVYLCASSGGMNTEAFFGQGTRLTVV.

The sample holds one count of this clone. This chain connects TRBV7-9 to TRBJ2-1, with TRBD2 matching over 11 bases. The CDR3 has 16 amino acids. In germline, CDR1 is SEHNR, CDR2 FQNEAQ (reference sequence). The V segment lost 5 bases and the J segment 8 bases; nucleotides outside the gene matches: 11. CDR3 DNA sequence: TGTGCCAGCAGCCTGAATAGCGGGAGGGGTGGGGATGAGCAGTTCTTC. Residues: CASSLNSGRGGDEQFF.

V usage is TRBV5-1 and J usage is TRBJ2-1; TRBD2 is a possible D gene (5 bases). Trimming removed 5 bases from V and 2 bases from J, with 14 bases in between. The CDR3 contains 15 residues. Germline CDR1 is SGHRS and CDR2 is YFSETQ. CDR3 protein: CASRGSDVPYNEQFF. As DNA, the CDR3 is TGCGCCAGCAGGGGGAGCGATGTCCCCTACAATGAGCAGTTCTTC.

The chain employs TRBV15 and TRBJ1-1; TRBD1 matches at 7 bases. From germline, CDR1 is LNHNV and CDR2 YYDKDF (reference sequence). V lost 1 base to trimming and J lost 3 bases; unmatched junction nucleotides: 5. The length of the CDR3 is 15 residues. Here the CDR3 reads CATSRGNTGDTEAFF. Here the CDR3 DNA reads TGTGCCACCAGCAGAGGTAATACAGGGGACACTGAAGCTTTCTTT.

The chain recombines TRBV6-5 with TRBJ2-7, with 10 bases matching TRBD2. Germline assignment: CDR1 MNHEY and CDR2 SVGAGI. CDR3 length: 15 amino acids. J lost 6 bases, V lost 5 bases, and 10 bases had no gene match. The CDR3 here is CASSPSGSKSTEQYF. The CDR3 bases are TGTGCCAGCAGTCCTAGCGGGAGTAAATCCACCGAGCAGTACTTC.

The chain links TRBV28 to TRBJ2-7, with 8 bases lining up with TRBD2. J lost 3 bases, V lost 7 bases, and 14 bases had no gene match. The CDR3 sequence is 16 residues long. Germline values: CDR1 MDHEN, CDR2 SYDVKM. CDR3 amino acids: CASTPAGTRGYYEQYF. CDR3 in DNA: TGTGCCAGCACTCCCGCCGGGACTAGAGGTTACTACGAGCAGTACTTC.

The chain couples TRBV5-6 to TRBJ2-3; D might be TRBD2 (6 bases). There are 13 residues in the CDR3. Between the trimmed V and J ends, which lost 2 bases and 6 bases, there was a span of 10 bases. In germline, CDR1 is SGHDT, CDR2 YYEEEE. The DNA for the CDR3 is TGTGCCAGCAGCTTTGCGGGGCCGGATACGCAGTATTTT. Its protein is CASSFAGPDTQYF.

DNA for the CDR3: TGTGCCAGCAGCTGGACTACCCCTCGGGGTGAGCAGTTCTTC. Residues: CASSWTTPRGEQFF. The V call is TRBV14, the J call TRBJ2-1; D is perhaps TRBD2 (6 bases). The ends were cut back, 5 bases at V and 9 bases at J, with 17 bases in the middle. The CDR3 has 14 amino acids. CDR1 and CDR2 from the germline V gene are SGHDN and FVKESK. The full variable domain, rest sourced from reference TRBV14 and TRBJ2-1, is EAGVTQFPSHSVIEKGQTVTLRCDPISGHDNLYWYRRVMGKEIKFLLHFVKESKQDESGMPNNRFLAERTGGTYSTLKVQPAELEDSGVYFCASSWTTPRGEQFFGPGTRLTVL.

This chain links TRBV19 with TRBJ2-7; 8 bases are shared with TRBD1. Germline values: CDR1 LNHDA, CDR2 SQIVND (reference sequence). CDR3 size: 14 residues. J gave up 5 bases and V 5 bases, and 8 bases lay outside the gene matches. CDR3 sequence: CASSALTGDDEQYF. The DNA of the CDR3 is TGTGCCAGTAGTGCCCTGACAGGGGACGACGAGCAGTACTTC.